The 26 T cell receptor beta chains below all came from one sample that was sequenced in a study of cytomegalovirus exposure and HLA in healthy donors. With 60 Vbeta and 13 Jbeta primers, the PCR was carried out. The data were produced by immunoSEQ multiplex PCR, yet TCRdb's version contains in-frame clones alone and is incomplete. The profile covers about 100,000 clones, with about four fifths appearing a single time and 1.9% taken by the ten largest. The sequencing sample was made of PBMCs. The receptors were gathered from a woman aged 40 to 50 in good health and CMV-seronegative.

J is TRBJ2-5 and V is TRBV5-1, with unresolved D. V was pared by 0 bases and J by 0 bases, with 6 bases between. The germline V gene has CDR1 SGHRS and CDR2 YFSETQ. The CDR3 has 14 residues. The CDR3 DNA follows: TGCGCCAGCAGCTTGGGAAGCGACCAAGAGACCCAGTACTTC. Amino acids: CASSLGSDQETQYF.

This clone came up once. This rearrangement joins TRBV6-5 to TRBJ1-1; a weak D match, TRBD1 (5 bases). The V end lost 4 bases, the J end lost 6 bases, and 12 bases lay between the germline ends. The CDR3 totals 13 residues. Germline CDR1 and CDR2: MNHEY and SVGAGI. The CDR3 protein is CASSFRRGAEAFF. CDR3 coding DNA: TGTGCCAGCAGTTTCAGACGGGGGGCTGAAGCTTTCTTT.

CDR3 residues: CASSLERDSYEQYF. DNA of the CDR3: TGTGCCAGCAGCTTAGAGCGGGACTCCTACGAGCAGTACTTC. The chain joins TRBV11-2 to TRBJ2-7; the D gene is possibly TRBD2 (6 bases). The CDR3 loop spans 14 amino acids. The V end lost 0 bases, the J end lost 0 bases, and 6 bases lay between the germline ends. Germline CDR1 reads SGHAT; CDR2 reads FQNNGV. The variable domain in full, completed from reference TRBV11-2 and TRBJ2-7, reads EAGVAQSPRYKIIEKRQSVAFWCNPISGHATLYWYQQILGQGPKLLIQFQNNGVVDDSQLPKDRFSAERLKGVDSTLKIQPAKLEDSAVYLCASSLERDSYEQYFGPGTRLTVT.

The chain is built from TRBV10-1 and TRBJ2-2; TRBD2 aligns across 9 bases. This CDR3 has 13 amino acids. V shed 4 bases and J 10 bases; nucleotides not matched to a gene: 4. Germline loops: CDR1 WNHNN, CDR2 SYGVQD (reference sequence). CDR3 protein: CASSGGLAEELFF. The CDR3 DNA reads as TGCGCCAGCAGTGGGGGACTAGCCGAGGAGCTGTTTTTT.

Turning to this clone: Its ends do not fully match the called genes, so a read error is possible. The chain combines TRBV11-2 with TRBJ1-2; TRBD1 is a possible D gene (6 bases). Per the germline V gene, CDR1 is SGHAT and CDR2 is FQNNGV. CDR3 size: 13 residues. Here the CDR3 DNA reads TGTGCCAGCAGCCTAGACTTAACAGGGTCTTGCACCTTC. Its protein product is CASSLDLTGSCTF. Using reference TRBV11-2 and TRBJ1-2 for the parts outside the CDR3, the full variable domain is EAGVAQSPRYKIIEKRQSVAFWCNPISGHATLYWYQQILGQGPKLLIQFQNNGVVDDSQLPKDRFSAERLKGVDSTLKIQPAKLEDSAVYLCASSLDLTGSCTFGSGTRLTVV.

The chain recombines TRBV7-3 with TRBJ2-3, with 7 positions matching TRBD2. Germline loops: CDR1 SGHTA, CDR2 FQGTGA. This CDR3 spans 16 amino acids. V trimming: 1 base; J trimming: 0 bases; junction bases outside the gene matches: 4. DNA of the CDR3: TGTGCCAGCAGCTTAAGGGGGGGGTTCAGCACAGATACGCAGTATTTT. It translates to CASSLRGGFSTDTQYF. Drawing the rest from reference TRBV7-3 and TRBJ2-3, the complete variable domain is GAGVSQTPSNKVTEKGKYVELRCDPISGHTALYWYRQSLGQGPEFLIYFQGTGAADDSGLPNDRFFAVRPEGSVSTLKIQRTERGDSAVYLCASSLRGGFSTDTQYFGPGTRLTVL.

The chain couples TRBV29-1 to TRBJ2-3; 9 positions match TRBD2. Trimming removed 1 base from V and 3 bases from J; junction bases left unmatched: 11. This CDR3 has 17 residues. The germline V gene encodes CDR1 SQVTM and CDR2 ANQGSEA. The CDR3 region has the DNA TGCAGCGTTGAAGTGGGGAGAGGCGGGAGGGGGACAGATACGCAGTATTTT. Translated, it gives CSVEVGRGGRGTDTQYF.

This chain joins TRBV11-1 and TRBJ2-7; TRBD2 matches 10 bases. V gave up 6 bases and J gave up 4 bases; unmatched junction bases: 9. CDR1 is SGHAT and CDR2 is FQDESV in the germline V gene (reference sequence). The CDR3 has 15 residues. The CDR3 region has the DNA TGTGCCAGCAGTTCCCCGGCTAGCGGGAGTTACGAGCAGTACTTC. This sequence encodes CASSSPASGSYEQYF.

The rearrangement links TRBV5-1 to TRBJ2-2; no clear D. This CDR3 region has 15 residues. V was trimmed by 0 bases and J by 6 bases, leaving 12 bases between them. Germline-derived CDR1 and CDR2 are SGHRS and YFSETQ. CDR3 DNA sequence: TGCGCCAGCAGCTTGGAACGGCCCCGGGCCGGGGAGCTGTTTTTT. It translates to CASSLERPRAGELFF.

V usage is TRBV5-4 and J usage is TRBJ2-1, with a weak D call TRBD2 (6 bases). The CDR3 totals 15 residues. Germline assignment: CDR1 SGHNT and CDR2 YYREEE (reference sequence). The germline V and J ends were trimmed by 3 bases and 4 bases, with 14 bases remaining between them. The CDR3 sequence is CASSSVAERYNEQFF. CDR3 DNA: TGTGCCAGCAGCTCCGTAGCGGAACGATACAATGAGCAGTTCTTC.

Only a few counts were recorded for this clone. The J gene is TRBJ2-3, the V gene TRBV9; 9 bases are a match to TRBD2. J lost 2 bases, V lost 1 base, and 5 bases had no gene match. The CDR3 length is 16 residues. CDR1 SGDLS and CDR2 YYNGEE come from the germline V gene. The CDR3 region is CASSVLSSGATDTQYF. CDR3 bases: TGTGCCAGCAGCGTACTTTCTAGCGGGGCCACAGATACGCAGTATTTT.

This chain links TRBV7-2 with TRBJ2-1; 14 positions agree with TRBD2. Germline V CDR1 and CDR2: SGHTA, FQGNSA. Trimming at V came to 2 bases and at J to 0 bases, leaving 6 bases not matched to a gene. The CDR3 contains 19 residues. This chain's CDR3 is CASSLRGLAGAYSYNEQFF. CDR3 coding DNA: TGTGCCAGCAGCTTACGGGGACTAGCGGGGGCCTACTCCTACAATGAGCAGTTCTTC.

The chain uses TRBV5-1 and TRBJ2-3; D is ambiguous. CDR1 SGHRS and CDR2 YFSETQ come from the germline V gene. V lost 7 bases and J 2 bases, leaving 8 bases between the germline ends. The CDR3 totals 12 residues. For the CDR3, the DNA is TGCGCCAGCTTATCCCCCACAGATACGCAGTATTTT. It specifies CASLSPTDTQYF. The full variable domain, in which reference TRBV5-1 and TRBJ2-3 provide the parts outside the CDR3, is KAGVTQTPRYLIKTRGQQVTLSCSPISGHRSVSWYQQTPGQGLQFLFEYFSETQRNKGNFPGRFSGRQFSNSRSEMNVSTLELGDSALYLCASLSPTDTQYFGPGTRLTVL.

The genes are TRBV7-9 and TRBJ2-7, with D tentatively TRBD1 (6 bases). Between the trimmed V and J ends, which lost 2 bases and 3 bases, there was a span of 11 bases. This CDR3 is built from 14 residues. Germline V gene sequence: CDR1 SEHNR, CDR2 FQNEAQ (reference sequence). The CDR3 sequence is CASSLNLQGYEQYF. The CDR3 nucleotides read TGTGCCAGCAGCTTAAATCTACAGGGCTACGAGCAGTACTTC.

This clone showed up just once. The CDR3 sequence is CASSYLQGSAEAFF. Written as DNA, the CDR3 is TGTGCCAGCAGTTATTTACAGGGGTCCGCTGAAGCTTTCTTT. This sequence joins TRBV6-6 and TRBJ1-1; 7 nucleotides agree with TRBD1. After removal of 3 bases from V and 6 bases from J, the junction contained 7 bases not matched to a gene. The V gene's germline CDR1 is MNHNY and CDR2 SVGAGI (reference sequence). The CDR3 length is 14 residues.

The J gene is TRBJ1-2, the V gene TRBV5-8; the match to TRBD1 covers 7 bases. J lost 4 bases, V lost 3 bases, and 3 bases had no gene match. Germline loops: CDR1 SGHTS, CDR2 YDEGEE. The CDR3 consists of 13 residues. The CDR3 nucleotides are TGTGCCAGCAGCTCCGGGACAGCCTATGGCTACACCTTC. It translates to CASSSGTAYGYTF.

The CDR3 loop reads CASSGGLAGATGELFF. The CDR3 region has the DNA TGTGCCAGCAGCGGGGGACTAGCGGGAGCCACCGGGGAGCTGTTTTTT. The chain employs TRBV2 and TRBJ2-2, with 14 bases matching TRBD2. The CDR3 totals 16 residues. Germline trimming cut 6 bases from V and 4 bases from J; bases unmatched to any gene: 4. Germline CDR1 SNHLY, CDR2 FYNNEI.

V gene TRBV6-6 combines with J gene TRBJ1-3, with a possible D match to TRBD1 (5 bases). Trimming left V 2 bases short and J 5 bases short, with 10 bases between. The CDR3 covers 14 residues. Germline V gene sequence: CDR1 MNHNY, CDR2 SVGAGI (reference sequence). The CDR3 region is CASSYGGNRNTIYF. The DNA for the CDR3 is TGTGCCAGCAGTTACGGGGGGAATCGAAACACCATATATTTT.

The rearrangement joins TRBV7-9 to TRBJ2-7, with 7 positions matching TRBD2. The V segment lost 4 bases and the J segment 6 bases; nucleotides outside the gene matches: 0. This CDR3 contains 11 residues. Germline V gene data show CDR1 as SEHNR and CDR2 as FQNEAQ (reference sequence). CDR3 in DNA: TGTGCCAGCAGCTCGGGGGGCGAGCAGTACTTC. This codes for CASSSGGEQYF. The whole variable domain, remainder taken from reference TRBV7-9 and TRBJ2-7, is DTGVSQNPRHKITKRGQNVTFRCDPISEHNRLYWYRQTLGQGPEFLTYFQNEAQLEKSRLLSDRFSAERPKGSFSTLEIQRTEQGDSAMYLCASSSGGEQYFGPGTRLTVT.

This clone was seen once. This chain uses TRBV4-1 with TRBJ1-4, with D perhaps TRBD1 (6 bases). V lost 0 bases and J lost 3, with 17 bases in between. The CDR3 loop spans 18 amino acids. Germline assignment: CDR1 MGHRA and CDR2 YSYEKL. The CDR3 DNA follows: TGCGCCAGCAGCCAAGAGACCCCCCCACAGGGATCTAATGAAAAACTGTTTTTT. It specifies CASSQETPPQGSNEKLFF.

The V call is TRBV6-1, the J call TRBJ2-7; 7 bases agree with TRBD1. CDR3 length: 17 amino acids. V lost 0 bases and J lost 2; bases outside the gene matches: 10. Germline V lookup: CDR1 MNHNS, CDR2 SASEGT. CDR3 DNA: TGTGCCAGCAGTGAAGCGAACTTCGGGACAGTAACCTACGAGCAGTACTTC. Amino acids: CASSEANFGTVTYEQYF.

V and J are TRBV7-9 and TRBJ2-5; 10 nucleotides line up with TRBD2. The DNA end favors TRBJ2-7, so the J call may be wrong. The CDR3 contains 16 residues. Looked up from germline, CDR1 is SEHNR and CDR2 is FQNEAQ (reference sequence). CDR3 sequence (DNA): TGTGCCAGCAGCACCGGCGCTAGCGGGGGAAGCTACGAGCAGTACTTC. Translated: CASSTGASGGSYEQYF.

J is TRBJ2-1 and V is TRBV19; 10 nucleotides line up with TRBD1. Germline values: CDR1 LNHDA, CDR2 SQIVND (reference sequence). Trimming took 6 bases from V and 6 from J; bases not matched to a gene: 8. CDR3 length: 15 amino acids. CDR3 bases: TGTGCCAGTAGCCGGGACAGGGGAAGAGGCAATGAGCAGTTCTTC. Translated: CASSRDRGRGNEQFF. Full variable domain (rest looked up from reference TRBV19 and TRBJ2-1): DGGITQSPKYLFRKEGQNVTLSCEQNLNHDAMYWYRQDPGQGLRLIYYSQIVNDFQKGDIAEGYSVSREKKESFPLTVTSAQKNPTAFYLCASSRDRGRGNEQFFGPGTRLTVL.

This clone came up a few times. The chain combines TRBV27 with TRBJ1-1, with 8 bases aligning to TRBD1. This CDR3 region has 17 residues. Trimming cost V 5 bases and J 0 bases; bases outside gene matches: 11. Germline-derived CDR1 and CDR2 are MNHEY and SMNVEV (reference sequence). The CDR3 region is CASSRYSGTGMNTEAFF. The DNA for the CDR3 is TGTGCCAGCAGTCGATATTCCGGGACAGGTATGAACACTGAAGCTTTCTTT.

This sequence joins TRBV6-5 and TRBJ1-5; 8 bases fit TRBD1. V gave up 5 bases and J gave up 9 bases; unmatched junction bases: 9. The CDR3 covers 14 residues. Germline CDR1 and CDR2: MNHEY and SVGAGI. The CDR3 region has the DNA TGTGCCAGCAGTCTTCAGGGGGCGGGATGGCCCCAGCATTTT. Protein: CASSLQGAGWPQHF.

The chain couples TRBV4-3 to TRBJ2-3; TRBD2 matches at 7 bases. Germline lookup yields CDR1 LGHNA and CDR2 YSLEER. V lost 4 bases, J lost 1 base, and 5 bases stayed unmatched. The CDR3 consists of 15 residues. CDR3 in amino acids: CASSLGAGGTDTQYF. Here the CDR3 DNA reads TGCGCCAGCAGCCTAGGGGCGGGGGGCACAGATACGCAGTATTTT.